This TCR beta chain came from a study of glioma-infiltrating T cells. The study, taken as a whole, reports: Tissue-blood divergence was below expectation in non-neoplastic patients, above in gliomas.

CDR1 KGHDR and CDR2 SFDVKD come from the germline V gene. Trimming removed 4 bases from V and 5 bases from J; junction bases left unmatched: 11. The CDR3 totals 17 residues. A remark on this clonotype: Its antigen is unknown.

TCR alpha and beta CDR3 regions were amplified from RNA using iRepertoire nested multiplex PCR. Input was roughly 100-450 ng of tissue mRNA or PBMC total RNA. TCRdb analysed the multiplex PCR reads with MiXCR anew, one entry per CDR3 protein. Of over 120,000 distinct CDR3 sequences in the sample, more than 35% were seen once. The sequenced sample consisted of glioma tissue, nonneoplastic brain tissue, or PBMCs (not recorded which). The rearrangement uses TRBV24-1 and TRBJ2-5, with 11 bases that match TRBD1. The TCR was taken from a human donor with low-grade glioma or glioblastoma, undergoing nonglioma brain surgery, or in good health (not recorded which). The CDR3 nucleotides are TGTGCCACCAGTGAATTCAGGACAGGGGGCAGGCAGGAGACCCAGTACTTC. Protein sequence: CATSEFRTGGRQETQYF.